This TCR beta chain stems from a study of T cell responses to AZD1222 COVID-19 vaccine. General study results and limits: Recipients of AZD1222 seropositive at baseline numbered only 6 or 7.

Points on this clone: Antigen: not known.

The CDR3 sequence is 13 residues long. Germline CDR1 reads SEHNR; CDR2 reads FQNEAQ (reference sequence). V lost 2 bases and J 5 bases, leaving 9 bases between the germline ends. Some clones are missing from TCRdb's copy, which holds only in-frame ones; the method was immunoSEQ multiplex PCR. This repertoire shows about 130,000 clones, about 87% found once; its top ten account for 4.5% to 6%. The clonotype originates from an adult in good health. The specimen was peripheral blood, collected on day 0 of AZD1222 vaccination. The V gene is TRBV7-9, the J gene TRBJ1-1; D not resolved. In DNA form, the CDR3 reads TGTGCCAGCAGCTTAATAGGGCGGACTGAAGCTTTCTTT. Encoded protein: CASSLIGRTEAFF.